The present entry profiles one T cell receptor beta chain with its context. Sequencing was performed with immunoSEQ multiplex PCR; in TCRdb, only in-frame clones are kept and a portion is missing. This sample yields roughly 80,000 clones, of which 75% to 90% are seen a single time; 0.75% to 1% belongs to the top ten. The CDR3 loop spans 15 amino acids. The V end lost 1 base, the J end lost 3 bases, and 12 bases lay between the germline ends. Germline V gene data show CDR1 as SGHTA and CDR2 as FQGNSA. The data derive from a study of OX40 agonist ivuxolimab in advanced cancers. Study background: Participants could have had prior anti-PD-1, anti-PD-L1 or anti-CTLA-4 therapy, and less than 45% had some.

The chain combines TRBV7-2 with TRBJ1-1; no clear D. This receptor was identified in an adult with an advanced solid tumor such as melanoma, head and neck, liver or kidney cancer. Specimen: CD4+ or CD8+ T cells sorted from blood, collected in a trial of the OX40 agonist ivuxolimab. Here the CDR3 DNA reads TGTGCCAGCAGCTTAGTTCCCGTTGCGCACACTGAAGCTTTCTTT. As protein: CASSLVPVAHTEAFF.